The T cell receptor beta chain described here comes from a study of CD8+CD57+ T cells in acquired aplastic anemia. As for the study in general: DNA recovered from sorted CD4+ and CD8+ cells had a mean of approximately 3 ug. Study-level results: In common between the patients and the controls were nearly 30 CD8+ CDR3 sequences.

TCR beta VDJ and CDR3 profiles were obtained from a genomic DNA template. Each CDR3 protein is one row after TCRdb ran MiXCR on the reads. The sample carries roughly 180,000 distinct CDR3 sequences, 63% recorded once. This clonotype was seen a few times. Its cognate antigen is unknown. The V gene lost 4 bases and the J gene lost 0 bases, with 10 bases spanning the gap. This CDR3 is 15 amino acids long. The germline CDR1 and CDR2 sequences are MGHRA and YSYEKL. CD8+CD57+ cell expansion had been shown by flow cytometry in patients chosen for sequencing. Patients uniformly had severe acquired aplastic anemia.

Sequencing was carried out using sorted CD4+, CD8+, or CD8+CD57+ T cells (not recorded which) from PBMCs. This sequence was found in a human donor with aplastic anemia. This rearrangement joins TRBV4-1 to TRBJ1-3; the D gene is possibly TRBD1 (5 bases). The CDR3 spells CASSPRQSSGNTIYF. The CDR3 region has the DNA TGCGCCAGCAGCCCCCGACAGAGCTCTGGAAACACCATATATTTT.